This entry lists 31 T cell receptor beta chains sequenced from one sample in a study of T-cell memory formation after mild COVID-19. TCRdb analysed the 5' RACE reads with MiXCR anew, one entry per CDR3 protein. The sample has over 150,000 distinct CDR3 sequences, roughly 20% seen once; the top ten hold under 4.5%. The sample comprised PBMCs or a T cell subset sorted from them (not recorded which). These receptors all stem from a man between 18 and 35 years old who had mild COVID-19 (a few samples of this study predate the infection). Cell type and time point are not known.

The chain is built from TRBV20-1 and TRBJ1-6, with D unclear. The CDR3 contains 13 residues. Germline V gene data show CDR1 as DFQATT and CDR2 as SNEGSKA (reference sequence). With 5 bases removed from V and 6 bases from J, the gap between germline ends came to 11 bases. Written as DNA, the CDR3 is TGCAGTGCTGCGGATAGCCCTAATTCACCCCTCCACTTT. This sequence encodes CSAADSPNSPLHF.

This clonotype was seen a handful of times. The chain joins TRBV4-2 to TRBJ2-1, with no clear D. V was cut by 3 bases and J by 0 bases, with 12 bases left in between. Looked up from germline, CDR1 is LGHNA and CDR2 is YNFKEQ. The CDR3 is 16 amino acids. CDR3 region: CASSHGGPISYNEQFF. The CDR3 DNA is TGTGCCAGCAGCCACGGCGGACCAATCTCCTACAATGAGCAGTTCTTC.

This clonotype was picked up a small number of times. The genes are TRBV20-1 and TRBJ1-2, with 10 nucleotides matching TRBD1. This CDR3 is 14 amino acids long. With V trimmed by 6 bases and J by 5 bases, 9 bases remained unmatched. CDR1 and CDR2 (germline): DFQATT, SNEGSKA (reference sequence). CDR3 nucleotides: TGCAGTGCCCCTAGCGGGACAGGGGATTATGGCTACACCTTC. This encodes CSAPSGTGDYGYTF.

There are a few counts of this clonotype. J is TRBJ2-1 and V is TRBV7-9; 9 bases align to TRBD2. Germline V gives CDR1 SEHNR, CDR2 FQNEAQ (reference sequence). The CDR3 length is 16 residues. The V segment lost 5 bases and the J segment 4 bases; nucleotides outside the gene matches: 9. This CDR3 reads CASSRIAGDRYNEQFF. The DNA of the CDR3 is TGTGCCAGCAGCCGCATAGCGGGGGACCGGTACAATGAGCAGTTCTTC.

The chain links TRBV5-1 to TRBJ1-6, with D uncertain. The CDR3 has 13 amino acids. The V end lost 6 bases, the J end lost 7 bases, and 11 bases lay between the germline ends. In germline, CDR1 is SGHRS, CDR2 YFSETQ. DNA of the CDR3: TGCGCCAGCACCCTGGGGAAAAATTCACCCCTCCACTTT. Protein sequence: CASTLGKNSPLHF.

The chain is built from TRBV12-3 or TRBV12-4 and TRBJ2-7; D may match TRBD1 or TRBD2 (6 bases each). Between the trimmed V and J ends, which lost 5 bases and 6 bases, there was a span of 17 bases. This CDR3 region has 14 residues. CDR3: CASSHLGGRGEQYF. CDR3 coding DNA: TGTGCCAGCAGTCACCTAGGGGGGCGGGGCGAGCAGTACTTC.

This clonotype was counted only a few times. CDR3 coding DNA: TGTGCCAGCTCACCACCGGGGGGCCCCGAAGCTTTCTTT. Translation gives CASSPPGGPEAFF. The chain combines TRBV18 with TRBJ1-1, with D tentatively TRBD1 (6 bases). The CDR3 spans 13 residues. V lost 0 bases and J lost 8, with 10 bases in between. Germline CDR1 reads KGHSH; CDR2 reads LQKENI.

This clonotype was seen a few times. The rearrangement uses TRBV3-1 and TRBJ2-7, with 7 bases aligning to TRBD2. Germline CDR1 LGHDT, CDR2 YNNKEL (reference sequence). The CDR3 runs to 14 residues. The V gene end was trimmed by 7 bases and the J gene end by 2 bases; junction bases not matched to a gene: 8. CDR3 protein: CASTSAGVPYEQYF. The DNA of the CDR3 is TGTGCCAGCACATCGGCGGGGGTTCCCTACGAGCAGTACTTC.

The V gene is TRBV19, the J gene TRBJ2-7, with D unresolved. V was trimmed by 2 bases and J by 0 bases, leaving 11 bases between them. The CDR3 spans 15 residues. From germline, CDR1 is LNHDA and CDR2 SQIVND (reference sequence). The CDR3 is CASSIPSGSSYEQYV. DNA for the CDR3: TGTGCCAGTAGTATACCATCGGGTAGCTCCTACGAGCAGTACGTC.

V is TRBV27 and J is TRBJ2-3; the D gene is possibly TRBD1 (5 bases). The CDR3 is 15 amino acids. V was pared by 2 bases and J by 6 bases, with 15 bases between. Germline V gene lookup returns CDR1 MNHEY and CDR2 SMNVEV (reference sequence). This CDR3 is CASSLRGGYGDTQYF. The DNA for the CDR3 is TGTGCCAGCAGTTTAAGGGGTGGTTATGGGGATACGCAGTATTTT.

CDR3 DNA sequence: TGTGCCAGCGAGGGGCGGATGAAGAATTCACCCCTCCACTTT. Translating gives CASEGRMKNSPLHF. The V call is TRBV25-1, the J call TRBJ1-6, with a possible D match to TRBD1 (5 bases). The germline gives CDR1 MGHDK, CDR2 SYGVNS. The length of the CDR3 is 14 residues. The ends were cut back, 8 bases at V and 7 bases at J, with 15 bases in the middle.

There are a few counts of this clonotype. V is TRBV9 and J is TRBJ2-1; D ambiguous. Germline CDR1 SGDLS, CDR2 YYNGEE. Trimming shortened V by 0 bases and J by 5 bases, and 9 bases separated the two germline ends. This CDR3 spans 14 amino acids. The CDR3 protein is CASSVGRRNNEQFF. The CDR3 DNA is TGTGCCAGCAGCGTAGGTAGGCGGAACAATGAGCAGTTCTTC.

The rearrangement uses TRBV5-1 and TRBJ2-3; TRBD1 aligns across 10 bases. This CDR3 has 14 amino acids. J was trimmed by 6 bases and V by 8 bases; bases with no gene match: 9. Per germline, CDR1 SGHRS and CDR2 YFSETQ. The CDR3 spells CASSTGDRGDTQYF. The CDR3 DNA reads as TGCGCCAGTTCCACCGGGGACAGGGGCGATACGCAGTATTTT.

V and J are TRBV7-9 and TRBJ1-4; no clear D. Germline CDR1 SEHNR, CDR2 FQNEAQ (reference sequence). The ends were cut back, 1 base at V and 3 bases at J, with 9 bases in the middle. The CDR3 extends over 15 amino acids. The CDR3 DNA sequence: TGTGCCAGCAGCTTAGACGGTAGATCTAATGAAAAACTGTTTTTT. As protein: CASSLDGRSNEKLFF.

Only a few counts were recorded for this clonotype. This sequence joins TRBV12-3 or TRBV12-4 and TRBJ2-5; 14 nucleotides align to TRBD2. The CDR3 loop spans 16 amino acids. V was clipped by 5 bases and J by 2 bases; unmatched bases: 4. The CDR3 sequence is CASSQGLAGGQETQYF. The CDR3 coding sequence is TGTGCCAGCAGTCAAGGACTAGCGGGGGGTCAAGAGACCCAGTACTTC.

The chain uses TRBV7-9 and TRBJ2-2, with 7 bases matching TRBD1. V was pared by 3 bases and J by 6 bases, with 1 base of the junction left unmatched. CDR1 is SEHNR, CDR2 FQNEAQ, per germline (reference sequence). The CDR3 is 13 amino acids. CDR3 DNA sequence: TGTGCCAGCAGCTTTGGGACAGCCGGGGAGCTGTTTTTT. Its translation: CASSFGTAGELFF. Drawing the rest from reference TRBV7-9 and TRBJ2-2, the complete variable domain is DTGVSQNPRHKITKRGQNVTFRCDPISEHNRLYWYRQTLGQGPEFLTYFQNEAQLEKSRLLSDRFSAERPKGSFSTLEIQRTEQGDSAMYLCASSFGTAGELFFGEGSRLTVL.

This clonotype was counted a single time. The chain is built from TRBV7-9 and TRBJ1-4; 8 bases fit TRBD1. The junction had 4 bases not matched to a gene; V was cut back by 5 bases and J by 5 bases. CDR3 length: 14 amino acids. Germline CDR1 is SEHNR and CDR2 is FQNEAQ (reference sequence). The CDR3 DNA reads TGTGCCAGCAGCCCCGGGACAGGAAATGAAAAACTGTTTTTT. It is translated as CASSPGTGNEKLFF.

CDR3 DNA sequence: TGTGCCAGCAGCGGACGAGACAGAGGCTCCTACGAGCAGTACTTC. It is translated as CASSGRDRGSYEQYF. The chain uses TRBV12-3 or TRBV12-4 and TRBJ2-7; possible D gene TRBD1, 5 bases. CDR3 length: 15 residues. Trimming pared 6 bases from V and 0 bases from J, leaving 15 bases between.

This clonotype was counted only a few times. The chain employs TRBV7-2 and TRBJ1-5; D not certain. The CDR3 totals 14 residues. Germline V gives CDR1 SGHTA, CDR2 FQGNSA. V was cut by 5 bases and J by 6 bases, with 14 bases left in between. CDR3 DNA: TGTGCCAGCAGCACACCCCTATACGGTCAGCCCCAGCATTTT. As protein: CASSTPLYGQPQHF.

The chain employs TRBV5-1 and TRBJ1-4, with no clear D. Trimming pared 3 bases from V and 0 bases from J, leaving 9 bases between. CDR1 is SGHRS, CDR2 YFSETQ, per germline. This CDR3 has 15 amino acids. DNA for the CDR3: TGCGCCAGCAGCTGGGCGGTTGCAACTAATGAAAAACTGTTTTTT. Translating it yields CASSWAVATNEKLFF.

This chain uses TRBV9 with TRBJ1-6; no clear D. CDR1 is SGDLS and CDR2 is YYNGEE in the germline V gene. Trimming took 2 bases from V and 8 from J, leaving 8 bases between them. CDR3 length: 13 residues. The CDR3 DNA reads as TGTGCCAGCAGCGTGATGGCGGATTCACCCCTCCACTTT. This translates into CASSVMADSPLHF.

The gene calls are TRBV4-3 and TRBJ1-2; no reliable D call. The CDR3 covers 15 residues. The V gene's germline CDR1 is LGHNA and CDR2 YSLEER. Deletions cut 0 bases from V and 8 bases from J, with 16 bases between. The CDR3 nucleotides read TGCGCCAGCAGCCAAGATCGGTTAGGAGGCATCGGCTACACCTTC. Translation gives CASSQDRLGGIGYTF.

The rearrangement uses TRBV24-1 and TRBJ2-2, with TRBD1 as a possible D gene (6 bases). Germline V CDR1 and CDR2: KGHDR, SFDVKD. Trimming removed 4 bases from V and 4 bases from J, with 12 bases in between. This CDR3 has 15 amino acids. The CDR3, as DNA: TGTGCCACCAGTGACCCCAGGGGTGTCACCGGGGAGCTGTTTTTT. Its protein product is CATSDPRGVTGELFF.

The sample holds many counts of this clonotype. This rearrangement joins TRBV5-1 to TRBJ2-1; TRBD1 is a possible D gene (6 bases). Germline V gene lookup returns CDR1 SGHRS and CDR2 YFSETQ. This CDR3 spans 15 amino acids. Trimming took 0 bases from V and 2 from J, leaving 9 bases between them. CDR3 in DNA: TGCGCCAGCAGCTTGGGGGACACCCCCTACAATGAGCAGTTCTTC. Its translation is CASSLGDTPYNEQFF.

This clonotype was seen a few times. V is TRBV7-8 and J is TRBJ1-1, with a possible D match to TRBD1 (5 bases). From germline, CDR1 is SGHVS and CDR2 FQNEAQ. V was trimmed by 2 bases and J by 2 bases, leaving 12 bases between them. The CDR3 loop spans 15 amino acids. CDR3 DNA: TGTGCCAGCAGCTTATCGGGGGGATCTAACACTGAAGCTTTCTTT. Translation gives CASSLSGGSNTEAFF.

The chain links TRBV2 to TRBJ2-7, with 7 bases matching TRBD1. V was pared by 4 bases and J by 0 bases, with 3 bases of the junction left unmatched. Germline V gene lookup returns CDR1 SNHLY and CDR2 FYNNEI. The CDR3 covers 14 residues. The CDR3: CASSGRGSSYEQYV. For the CDR3, the DNA is TGTGCCAGCAGTGGCAGGGGGAGCTCCTACGAGCAGTACGTC.

The V call is TRBV16, the J call TRBJ2-3; D ambiguous. This CDR3 spans 14 amino acids. Looked up from germline, CDR1 is KGHSY and CDR2 is FQNENV. V was trimmed by 0 bases and J by 0 bases, leaving 4 bases between them. CDR3 coding DNA: TGTGCCAGCAGCCAATCGATCAGCACAGATACGCAGTATTTT. Translating it yields CASSQSISTDTQYF.

The chain employs TRBV9 and TRBJ2-3; D gene unclear. Per germline, CDR1 SGDLS and CDR2 YYNGEE. The CDR3 spans 15 residues. Trimming left V 4 bases short and J 0 bases short, with 12 bases between. The CDR3, as DNA: TGTGCCAGCAGCAAACTTGCGTCTAGCACAGATACGCAGTATTTT. Amino acids: CASSKLASSTDTQYF.

This clonotype occurred a few times. The chain is built from TRBV20-1 and TRBJ2-2, with D possibly TRBD2 on 6 matching bases. The germline V and J ends were trimmed by 4 bases and 3 bases, with 18 bases remaining between them. The CDR3 spans 16 residues. Looked up from germline, CDR1 is DFQATT and CDR2 is SNEGSKA (reference sequence). The CDR3 coding sequence is TGCAGTGCTACCCCCCGGAGGGGAGCGGACACCGGGGAGCTGTTTTTT. Protein sequence: CSATPRRGADTGELFF.

This sequence joins TRBV3-1 and TRBJ1-2; D is unclear. Looked up from germline, CDR1 is LGHDT and CDR2 is YNNKEL (reference sequence). Trimming removed 2 bases from V and 4 bases from J, with 11 bases in between. The CDR3 is 14 residues long. In DNA, the CDR3 is TGTGCCAGCAGCCAACCGACAACCACCTATGGCTACACCTTC. Its translation: CASSQPTTTYGYTF.

This sequence joins TRBV5-6 and TRBJ2-5; tentatively, D is TRBD2 (6 bases). Trimming shortened V by 4 bases and J by 4 bases, and 17 bases separated the two germline ends. Germline V CDR1 and CDR2: SGHDT, YYEEEE. The CDR3 extends over 15 amino acids. In nucleotides, the CDR3 is TGTGCCAGCAGCCGAAGATCGTTGGGAGGAGAGACCCAGTACTTC. Its translation: CASSRRSLGGETQYF.